A selection of T cell receptor beta chains follows, all from one sample in a study of Ad26.COV2.S vaccination and SARS-CoV-2 variants. Clones were read by immunoSEQ multiplex PCR, and TCRdb kept only the in-frame ones, dropping some. The data show a few hundred thousand clones, around nine tenths seen once. The specimen was peripheral blood, collected in a trial of Ad26.COV2.S vaccine versus placebo. The receptors were sampled from a person aged 18 to 65 who received the Ad26.COV2.S COVID-19 vaccine or a placebo. CDR3s include the opening cysteine and the closing phenylalanine or tryptophan. D genes are given only for firm matches. Not every row has a clone size; where given, it reads once, few, many or a size class.

d_call,clone_size,v_call,j_call,cdr3_nt,cdr3_aa
TRBD2,NA,TRBV5-1,TRBJ2-5,TGCGCCAGCAGTTCGACCACGGGGGAGGGTGAGACCCAGTACTTC,CASSSTTGEGETQYF
NA,NA,TRBV7-9,TRBJ2-7,TGTGCCAGCAGCTCCCCCGGGGCACCGTTCCAGCAGTACTTC,CASSSPGAPFQQYF
NA,once,TRBV5-4,TRBJ2-2,TGTGCCAGCAGCCTAGGACCCGACACCGGGGAGCTGTTTTTT,CASSLGPDTGELFF
NA,NA,TRBV6-5,TRBJ1-5,TGTGCCAGCAGTTACTCGAATTCAGGGGATCAGCCCCAGCATTTT,CASSYSNSGDQPQHF
TRBD1,NA,TRBV19,TRBJ1-2,TGTGCCAGTTCCACCCTACCGGGACAGGGGGGGTATGGCTACACCTTC,CASSTLPGQGGYGYTF
NA,NA,TRBV27,TRBJ1-5,TGTGCCAGCAGTTTAAAGCCGATCCCTACTAGCAATCAGCCCCAGCATTTT,CASSLKPIPTSNQPQHF
TRBD1,NA,TRBV9,TRBJ2-7,TGTGCCAGCAGCCCCCACCTGACAGGGGCCGAGCAGTACTTC,CASSPHLTGAEQYF
TRBD1,NA,TRBV7-9,TRBJ2-7,TGTGCCAGCAGCAGACCCTCAGGGGGCGCCAACGAGCAGTACTTC,CASSRPSGGANEQYF
NA,NA,TRBV9,TRBJ2-7,TGTGCCAGCAGCCCAAACAAGGGGAGCTCCTACGAGCAGTACTTC,CASSPNKGSSYEQYF
NA,NA,TRBV7-8,TRBJ1-3,TGTGCCAGCAGAGACACTTACTCTGGAAACACCATATATTTT,CASRDTYSGNTIYF
NA,NA,TRBV19,TRBJ2-2,TGTGCCAGTAGTATCAGACAGGGAGGGACCGGGGAGCTGTTTTTT,CASSIRQGGTGELFF